These 5 T cell receptor beta chains came from one sample sequenced in a study of response to subunit inactivated influenza vaccine. From the RT-PCR reads, TCRdb called clonotypes with MiXCR, one entry per CDR3 protein. This sample has about 520,000 distinct CDR3 sequences; around 7.9% occur once, and the top ten carry less than 15%. This specimen was PBMCs from blood, taken roughly 24 months after vaccination. The receptors were gathered from a man aged 50-75 years who received an inactivated influenza vaccine.

The V and J genes are TRBV7-2 and TRBJ1-2; a possible D gene is TRBD1 (5 bases). Germline lookup yields CDR1 SGHTA and CDR2 FQGNSA. V lost 1 base and J 6 bases, leaving 6 bases between the germline ends. The CDR3 sequence is 12 residues long. CDR3 sequence: CASSLDRHGYTF. CDR3 sequence (DNA): TGTGCCAGCAGCTTAGACAGGCATGGCTACACCTTC.

This clonotype has at least ten counts. The chain has TRBV19 and TRBJ2-3; D not certain. V was pared by 7 bases and J by 2 bases, with 10 bases between. Germline V gives CDR1 LNHDA, CDR2 SQIVND (reference sequence). This CDR3 spans 13 amino acids. The CDR3 region is CASIGPDTDTQYF. CDR3 bases: TGTGCCAGTATTGGGCCAGACACAGATACGCAGTATTTT.

On this clonotype: A junction end diverges from the germline sequence, so it may reflect a read error. The rearrangement links TRBV7-7 to TRBJ2-5; TRBD1 might be the D (6 bases). The CDR3 covers 16 residues. CDR1 is SSHAT, CDR2 FNYEAQ, per germline (reference sequence). As DNA, the CDR3 is TGTGCTAGCAGCTTGGGGCGGACAGTACGCGGGGAGACCCAGTACTTC. Translation: CASSLGRTVRGETQYF.

This clonotype appeared many times. The CDR3 region has the DNA TGTGCCATCAGTGAAATGGGGTCTAGCACAGATACGCAGTATTTT. Translated, it gives CAISEMGSSTDTQYF. V is TRBV10-3 and J is TRBJ2-3; no clear D. The CDR3 runs to 15 residues. V shed 3 bases and J shed 0 bases, with 10 bases lying between them. Germline-derived CDR1 and CDR2 are ENHRY and SYGVKD.

This clonotype was detected only a few times. The chain couples TRBV20-1 to TRBJ2-2, with 7 positions matching TRBD2. Germline V lookup: CDR1 DFQATT, CDR2 SNEGSKA (reference sequence). The CDR3 sequence is 14 residues long. V was pared by 6 bases and J by 6 bases, with 10 bases of the junction left unmatched. As DNA, the CDR3 is TGCAGTGCCTGGAGTAAGGGAGGGGCCGGGGAGCTGTTTTTT. Translation: CSAWSKGGAGELFF.